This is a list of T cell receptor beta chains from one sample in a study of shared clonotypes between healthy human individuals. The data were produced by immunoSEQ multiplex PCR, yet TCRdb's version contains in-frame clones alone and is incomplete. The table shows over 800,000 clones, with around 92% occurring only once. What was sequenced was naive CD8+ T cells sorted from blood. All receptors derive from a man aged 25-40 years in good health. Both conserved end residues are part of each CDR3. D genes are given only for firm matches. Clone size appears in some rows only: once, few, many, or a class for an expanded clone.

TGTGCCAGCTCACCAAAGAGCTGGACAGAGAACACTGAAGCTTTCTTT,CASSPKSWTENTEAFF,TRBV18,-,TRBJ1-1,-
TGTGCCAGCAGTTTATCGGCACAGGTCTACGAGCAGTACTTC,CASSLSAQVYEQYF,TRBV27,once,TRBJ2-7,-
TGCGCCAGCAGCCAAGTTGGGGACAGAGGAACTGAAGCTTTCTTT,CASSQVGDRGTEAFF,TRBV4-3,-,TRBJ1-1,TRBD1
TGTGCCACCAGCCTAAGGACAGGGGGCGTTACAGAGACCCAGTACTTC,CATSLRTGGVTETQYF,TRBV15,-,TRBJ2-5,TRBD1
TGTGCCAGCAGCGTGGACCTGACAGTGGCATTCTACGAGCAGTACTTC,CASSVDLTVAFYEQYF,TRBV28,-,TRBJ2-7,-
TGTGCCAGCAGTCCCCTGGACAGGGAAGAGACCCAGTACTTC,CASSPLDREETQYF,TRBV27,-,TRBJ2-5,TRBD1
TGTGCCAGCAGCGTGGAACGGGAGGAAATAGATACGCAGTATTTT,CASSVEREEIDTQYF,TRBV9,-,TRBJ2-3,TRBD2
TGTGCCAGCAGTACCCGGACAGGGGAGGAACTGTTTTTT,CASSTRTGEELFF,TRBV27,-,TRBJ1-4,TRBD1
TGTGCCAGCAGTTATCGCAAGACTAGCGGGAGTAAGCAGTACTTC,CASSYRKTSGSKQYF,TRBV27,-,TRBJ2-7,TRBD2
TGTGCCAGCAGTTTCCGAAATCAGCCCCAGCATTTT,CASSFRNQPQHF,TRBV27,-,TRBJ1-5,-
TGTGCCAGCTCACCACCCGACAGCGACAATGAGCAGTTCTTC,CASSPPDSDNEQFF,TRBV18,-,TRBJ2-1,-
TGTGCCAGCAGCGGGACTAGAATCTCAGATACGCAGTATTTT,CASSGTRISDTQYF,TRBV2,-,TRBJ2-3,TRBD2
TGTGCCAGCAGTTCCTGGACTAGTATCCATGAGCAGTTCTTC,CASSSWTSIHEQFF,TRBV27,-,TRBJ2-1,TRBD2
TGCGCCAGCAGCTTGGCCCAGGGATCGGATGGCTACACCTTC,CASSLAQGSDGYTF,TRBV5-1,-,TRBJ1-2,-
TGTGCCAGCAGTTTAGGGGCGAATGAGCAGTTCTTC,CASSLGANEQFF,TRBV27,few,TRBJ2-1,-
TGTGCCAGCAGCTTAGGGGGAGGCCGAATGACTGAAGCTTTCTTT,CASSLGGGRMTEAFF,TRBV13,-,TRBJ1-1,-
TGCGCCAGCAGCCAAGAAGAAAAACTGTTTTTT,CASSQEEKLFF,TRBV4-3,-,TRBJ1-4,-
TGCAGCGTTGAAGATCCCGGACAGGGGGCAGATACGCAGTATTTT,CSVEDPGQGADTQYF,TRBV29-1,-,TRBJ2-3,TRBD1
TGTGCCAGCACCCCTGACAGGGGGGGCACCGGGGAGCTGTTTTTT,CASTPDRGGTGELFF,TRBV7-9,-,TRBJ2-2,TRBD1
TGCGCCAGCAGCCAACCGGGACTAGCGGGAGCATACGAGCAGTACTTC,CASSQPGLAGAYEQYF,TRBV5-1,once,TRBJ2-7,TRBD2
TGTGCCTGGAGTTTAACCACGGGTTATCGTGGCTACACCTTC,CAWSLTTGYRGYTF,TRBV30,-,TRBJ1-2,-
TGTGCCAGCAGCTTAGTTCCAGGGGATTACGAGCAGTACTTC,CASSLVPGDYEQYF,TRBV11-2,-,TRBJ2-7,-
TGCAGCGTATCCGGACTAGCGGGAGTCACCTACAATGAGCAGTTCTTC,CSVSGLAGVTYNEQFF,TRBV29-1,-,TRBJ2-1,TRBD2
TGTGCCAGCAGCCTCAAGGAACAGGGGGCGTGGGCTGAAGCTTTCTTT,CASSLKEQGAWAEAFF,TRBV14,-,TRBJ1-1,TRBD1
TGCGCCAGCAGCCAAGACGGGACAGGGGACTACGAGCAGTACTTC,CASSQDGTGDYEQYF,TRBV4-1,-,TRBJ2-7,TRBD1
TGCAGCGTTGACAGGGGTGGGACCCAGTACTTC,CSVDRGGTQYF,TRBV29-1,-,TRBJ2-5,-
TGTGCCAGCAGTCCGATGGTCTCGAGATATGAAGAGACCCAGTACTTC,CASSPMVSRYEETQYF,TRBV28,-,TRBJ2-5,-
TGTGCCAGCAGTTTGATGGTAGGGGGCGTCGAGCAGTACTTC,CASSLMVGGVEQYF,TRBV28,-,TRBJ2-7,TRBD1
TGTGCCAGCAGCCCCACTAGCGGGAGCTACAATGAGCAGTTCTTC,CASSPTSGSYNEQFF,TRBV9,-,TRBJ2-1,TRBD2
TGTGCCAGCCCGGGACAGGGTAATGAGCAGTTCTTC,CASPGQGNEQFF,TRBV6-1,-,TRBJ2-1,TRBD1
TGCAGCGTGAGGGGGGACGCCTCCTACGAGCAGTACTTC,CSVRGDASYEQYF,TRBV29-1,-,TRBJ2-7,-